The sequence of this T cell receptor beta chain was determined in a study of early T cells in non-severe SARS-CoV-2 infection. Researchers attached unique molecular identifiers to individual cDNA molecules. From the 5' RACE reads, TCRdb called clonotypes with MiXCR, one entry per CDR3 protein. The table lists approximately 70,000 distinct CDR3 sequences, 10% to 15% of them singletons. Study observations and caveats: Anti-spike CD8 responses were favored in VDJdb matching, and private and CD4 specificities were missed.

This clonotype was detected ten times or more. Antigen unknown. The TCR originated in an adult who was a healthcare worker with PCR-confirmed SARS-CoV-2 infection or an uninfected control (not recorded which). Sequenced sample: whole blood.

CDR3 in DNA: TGTGCCAGCAGCTTAGTAGTTCGGGGTCCCTCCTACAATGAGCAGTTCTTC. It translates to CASSLVVRGPSYNEQFF. The V and J genes are TRBV11-2 and TRBJ2-1; the D gene is possibly TRBD2 (5 bases). CDR1 is SGHAT, CDR2 FQNNGV, per germline. The germline V and J ends were trimmed by 1 base and 0 bases, with 13 bases remaining between them. The CDR3 has 17 residues. The full variable domain, rest sourced from reference TRBV11-2 and TRBJ2-1, is EAGVAQSPRYKIIEKRQSVAFWCNPISGHATLYWYQQILGQGPKLLIQFQNNGVVDDSQLPKDRFSAERLKGVDSTLKIQPAKLEDSAVYLCASSLVVRGPSYNEQFFGPGTRLTVL.